These 28 T cell receptor beta chains were sequenced from one sample in a study of response to subunit inactivated influenza vaccine. Via MiXCR, TCRdb re-called the RT-PCR reads, giving one row per CDR3 protein. Seen here are 300,000 to 350,000 distinct CDR3 sequences, roughly 20% observed once, and the top ten hold about 9.4%. The material was PBMCs from blood, obtained less than 22 months after vaccination. The receptors were sampled from a man in his fifties or sixties who received an inactivated influenza vaccine.

The rearrangement uses TRBV28 and TRBJ1-5; 7 nucleotides line up with TRBD1. The germline V gene has CDR1 MDHEN and CDR2 SYDVKM. J was trimmed by 8 bases and V by 6 bases; bases with no gene match: 10. The CDR3 sequence is 14 residues long. The CDR3 DNA reads as TGTGCCAGCAGAGGTCAGGGGGGACTAGAGCCCCAGCATTTT. Translated, it gives CASRGQGGLEPQHF.

CDR3 DNA: TGTGCCAGCAGTTACGGTTACTTTAGCACAGATACGCAGTATTTT. Translation gives CASSYGYFSTDTQYF. V is TRBV27 and J is TRBJ2-3; D not resolved. CDR1 is MNHEY and CDR2 is SMNVEV in the germline V gene (reference sequence). The CDR3 is 15 residues long. V shed 4 bases and J shed 0 bases, with 11 bases lying between them.

This clonotype has only a few counts. V gene TRBV7-6 combines with J gene TRBJ2-6; TRBD1 aligns across 7 bases. There are 16 residues in the CDR3. The germline CDR1 and CDR2 sequences are SGHVS and FNYEAQ. V lost 5 bases to trimming and J lost 0 bases; unmatched junction nucleotides: 4. The CDR3 DNA reads as TGTGCCAGCAGCGGACAGGCTCTCTCTGGGGCCAACGTCCTGACTTTC. It translates to CASSGQALSGANVLTF.

This clonotype was seen more than once but under ten times. The chain links TRBV7-9 to TRBJ1-5; D unresolved. Trimming pared 5 bases from V and 8 bases from J, leaving 10 bases between. This CDR3 has 12 residues. CDR1 SEHNR and CDR2 FQNEAQ come from the germline V gene (reference sequence). CDR3 DNA sequence: TGTGCCAGCAGCACCCTACTTGAGCCCCAGCATTTT. This gives the protein CASSTLLEPQHF.

This clonotype showed up many times. The gene calls are TRBV4-3 and TRBJ1-2; 8 nucleotides match TRBD1. With 4 bases clipped from V and 1 base from J, the junction kept 5 bases outside the gene matches. Germline V gives CDR1 LGHNA, CDR2 YSLEER. The CDR3 is 15 residues long. The CDR3 nucleotides are TGCGCCAGCAGCCTAGGGACAGGCAATAACTATGGCTACACCTTC. Residues: CASSLGTGNNYGYTF.

This clonotype has just a few counts. The gene calls are TRBV6-2 or TRBV6-3 and TRBJ1-1; 7 nucleotides align to TRBD1. This CDR3 comprises 15 residues. Germline V gene sequence: CDR1 MNHEY, CDR2 SVGEGT. With V trimmed by 6 bases and J by 0 bases, 7 bases remained unmatched. CDR3 amino acids: CASRPRDRVNTEAFF. CDR3 DNA sequence: TGTGCCAGCAGACCCAGGGACAGAGTGAACACTGAAGCTTTCTTT.

This clonotype was seen a handful of times. The rearrangement uses TRBV7-9 and TRBJ1-2; 7 bases align to TRBD1. CDR1 and CDR2 from the germline V gene are SEHNR and FQNEAQ (reference sequence). This CDR3 comprises 17 residues. The V gene end was trimmed by 4 bases and the J gene end by 1 base; junction bases not matched to a gene: 12. CDR3 region: CASSSRLSYRGNYGYTF. DNA of the CDR3: TGTGCCAGCAGCTCCCGTTTGAGTTACAGGGGTAACTATGGCTACACCTTC.

The chain couples TRBV4-2 to TRBJ2-7; the D gene is possibly TRBD1 (6 bases). This CDR3 has 14 amino acids. Deletions cut 1 base from V and 1 base from J, with 8 bases between. From germline, CDR1 is LGHNA and CDR2 YNFKEQ. The CDR3 DNA is TGTGCCAGCAGCCAAGTGGACAGATCCTACGAGCAGTACTTC. This translates into CASSQVDRSYEQYF.

As DNA, the CDR3 is TGCAGTGCTAGAGTTTACGGCGGAGGAGCTTTCTTT. Encoded protein: CSARVYGGGAFF. This sequence joins TRBV20-1 and TRBJ1-1; D not resolved. V gave up 1 base and J gave up 10 bases, with 13 bases separating them. The germline V gene has CDR1 DFQATT and CDR2 SNEGSKA (reference sequence). The length of the CDR3 is 12 residues.

In DNA, the CDR3 is TGCGCCAGCAGCCCCGCGGGGGGATCCTACAATGAGCAGTTCTTC. As protein: CASSPAGGSYNEQFF. The V gene is TRBV4-1, the J gene TRBJ2-1; 8 nucleotides line up with TRBD2. The CDR3 length is 15 residues. The V segment lost 4 bases and the J segment 1 base; nucleotides outside the gene matches: 3. Germline CDR1 and CDR2: MGHRA and YSYEKL.

The V call is TRBV28, the J call TRBJ2-3; 12 bases align to TRBD2. V shed 7 bases, J shed 1 base, and the junction held 6 bases outside the gene matches. CDR3 size: 16 residues. CDR1 is MDHEN, CDR2 SYDVKM, per germline. This chain's CDR3 is CASKKTSGSRTDTQYF. The CDR3 region has the DNA TGTGCCAGCAAAAAGACTAGCGGGAGTCGCACAGATACGCAGTATTTT.

J is TRBJ1-2 and V is TRBV28; TRBD1 is a possible D gene (5 bases). CDR3 length: 13 residues. V lost 3 bases and J lost 8, with 13 bases in between. Germline lookup yields CDR1 MDHEN and CDR2 SYDVKM. This chain's CDR3 is CASSFEGREGYTF. CDR3 sequence (DNA): TGTGCCAGCAGTTTTGAGGGACGCGAAGGCTACACCTTC.

CDR3 sequence reads: CASSPRGVLNEKLFF. The CDR3 DNA reads TGCGCCAGCAGCCCTCGAGGGGTGCTAAATGAAAAACTGTTTTTT. The chain carries TRBV4-3 and TRBJ1-4; a possible D gene is TRBD1 (5 bases). Germline CDR1 and CDR2: LGHNA and YSLEER. The CDR3 extends over 15 amino acids. The V end lost 4 bases, the J end lost 5 bases, and 14 bases lay between the germline ends.

J is TRBJ2-5 and V is TRBV10-2, with 10 bases matching TRBD2. CDR3 length equals 15 residues. V dropped 3 bases and J dropped 5; count of bases not matched to a gene: 6. Germline CDR1 is WSHSY and CDR2 is SAAADI. CDR3 loop: CASSDTAGGRETQYF. The CDR3 region has the DNA TGCGCCAGCAGTGACACAGCGGGAGGGAGGGAGACCCAGTACTTC.

This clonotype has just a few counts. The rearrangement joins TRBV5-1 to TRBJ2-7; 8 bases are shared with TRBD1. V gave up 0 bases and J gave up 6 bases; unmatched junction bases: 2. Germline V gene lookup returns CDR1 SGHRS and CDR2 YFSETQ. This CDR3 comprises 13 residues. CDR3 sequence reads: CASSLAGQGEQYF. In DNA, the CDR3 is TGCGCCAGCAGCTTGGCCGGACAGGGCGAGCAGTACTTC. The whole variable domain, remainder taken from reference TRBV5-1 and TRBJ2-7, is KAGVTQTPRYLIKTRGQQVTLSCSPISGHRSVSWYQQTPGQGLQFLFEYFSETQRNKGNFPGRFSGRQFSNSRSEMNVSTLELGDSALYLCASSLAGQGEQYFGPGTRLTVT.

This clonotype was found many times. This chain uses TRBV29-1 with TRBJ1-2; 8 nucleotides align to TRBD1. Germline lookup yields CDR1 SQVTM and CDR2 ANQGSEA. V shed 4 bases and J 3 bases; nucleotides not matched to a gene: 7. CDR3 size: 14 residues. The CDR3 nucleotides are TGCAGCGTTGGAGGACAGGGTTCCTACTATGGCTACACCTTC. Encoded protein: CSVGGQGSYYGYTF. The complete variable domain, with remaining parts taken from reference TRBV29-1 and TRBJ1-2, reads SAVISQKPSRDICQRGTSLTIQCQVDSQVTMMFWYRQQPGQSLTLIATANQGSEATYESGFVIDKFPISRPNLTFSTLTVSNMSPEDSSIYLCSVGGQGSYYGYTFGSGTRLTVV.

This chain links TRBV6-1 with TRBJ2-3, with D possibly TRBD2 on 5 matching bases. Germline CDR1 MNHNS, CDR2 SASEGT. The V gene lost 8 bases and the J gene lost 0 bases, with 9 bases spanning the gap. The CDR3 covers 13 residues. CDR3 in amino acids: CASRGPSTDTQYF. CDR3 DNA: TGTGCCAGCCGGGGTCCGAGCACAGATACGCAGTATTTT.

This chain joins TRBV15 and TRBJ1-3; 9 nucleotides align to TRBD1. This CDR3 comprises 20 residues. V lost 4 bases to trimming and J lost 4 bases; unmatched junction nucleotides: 20. Germline CDR1 LNHNV, CDR2 YYDKDF (reference sequence). The CDR3 DNA sequence: TGTGCCACCAGCACTCATACACCGGGACAGGGACCCCGTGCCGGAAACACCATATATTTT. This translates into CATSTHTPGQGPRAGNTIYF.

This clonotype was seen a handful of times. The chain employs TRBV7-2 and TRBJ1-5; 7 bases agree with TRBD1. V trimming: 3 bases; J trimming: 4 bases; junction bases outside the gene matches: 6. The germline V gene has CDR1 SGHTA and CDR2 FQGNSA. The CDR3 contains 15 residues. CDR3 nucleotides: TGTGCCAGCAGCTTGCAACAGGGGCGTAATCAGCCCCAGCATTTT. Amino acid sequence: CASSLQQGRNQPQHF. Full variable domain (remainder filled in from reference TRBV7-2 and TRBJ1-5): GAGVSQSPSNKVTEKGKDVELRCDPISGHTALYWYRQSLGQGLEFLIYFQGNSAPDKSGLPSDRFSAERTGGSVSTLTIQRTQQEDSAVYLCASSLQQGRNQPQHFGDGTRLSIL.

The V call is TRBV27, the J call TRBJ2-7; possible D gene TRBD1, 5 bases. The germline V gene encodes CDR1 MNHEY and CDR2 SMNVEV (reference sequence). The V end lost 5 bases, the J end lost 0 bases, and 17 bases lay between the germline ends. The CDR3 extends over 16 amino acids. The CDR3 nucleotides are TGTGCCAGCAGTATCCTGACACCAAGGGGCTCCTACGAGCAGTACTTC. Translated: CASSILTPRGSYEQYF.

CDR3 sequence: CASSQDRTYLGQYF. CDR3 bases: TGCGCCAGCAGCCAAGATCGGACTTATCTCGGGCAGTATTTT. The rearrangement joins TRBV4-3 to TRBJ2-3; possibly TRBD2 for D (5 bases). From germline, CDR1 is LGHNA and CDR2 YSLEER. The CDR3 has 14 residues. Trimming pared 0 bases from V and 11 bases from J, leaving 15 bases between.

This clonotype occurred a few times. The chain recombines TRBV6-1 with TRBJ1-5; TRBD1 might be the D (5 bases). The V gene lost 6 bases and the J gene lost 2 bases, with 11 bases spanning the gap. Germline CDR1 is MNHNS and CDR2 is SASEGT. There are 14 residues in the CDR3. CDR3 in amino acids: CASSPIQGNQPQHF. The CDR3 nucleotides read TGTGCCAGCAGCCCTATACAGGGCAATCAGCCCCAGCATTTT.

This clonotype was seen more than once but under ten times. This sequence joins TRBV2 and TRBJ1-1; tentatively, D is TRBD1 (5 bases). With 3 bases removed from V and 10 bases from J, the gap between germline ends came to 15 bases. Looked up from germline, CDR1 is SNHLY and CDR2 is FYNNEI. The CDR3 loop spans 13 amino acids. Written as DNA, the CDR3 is TGTGCCAGCAGTGATGGCAGGGCTACTCGAGCTTTCTTT. It yields the protein CASSDGRATRAFF.

The table lists this clonotype with a few counts. The rearrangement joins TRBV20-1 to TRBJ1-5; 8 nucleotides agree with TRBD1. The CDR3 runs 15 residues. The trim removed 3 bases at V and 4 bases at J, leaving 8 bases unmatched. Germline lookup yields CDR1 DFQATT and CDR2 SNEGSKA (reference sequence). For the CDR3, the DNA is TGCAGTGCTAGCCCCCAGGGGGCGTGGAATCAGCCCCAGCATTTT. Translating gives CSASPQGAWNQPQHF.

This clonotype appeared many times. The gene calls are TRBV7-9 and TRBJ1-1, with D possibly TRBD1 on 6 matching bases. The germline gives CDR1 SEHNR, CDR2 FQNEAQ (reference sequence). CDR3 length: 13 residues. V lost 5 bases and J 7 bases, leaving 14 bases between the germline ends. CDR3 sequence: CASSAGTNFEAFF. The CDR3 nucleotides read TGTGCCAGCAGCGCCGGGACAAACTTTGAAGCTTTCTTT.

This chain joins TRBV12-3 or TRBV12-4 and TRBJ2-1, with D tentatively TRBD2 (5 bases). The length of the CDR3 is 12 residues. Trimming removed 6 bases at V and 5 bases at J, with 8 bases between. CDR3 sequence (DNA): TGTGCCAGCAGCCGGACTCACAATGAGCAGTTCTTC. This sequence encodes CASSRTHNEQFF.

This sequence joins TRBV29-1 and TRBJ2-7; the D is unclear. This CDR3 is built from 11 residues. The ends were cut back, 8 bases at V and 4 bases at J, with 12 bases in the middle. Germline V gene sequence: CDR1 SQVTM, CDR2 ANQGSEA. The CDR3 sequence is CSIGSGYEQYF. CDR3 coding DNA: TGCAGCATTGGGTCTGGGTACGAGCAGTACTTC.

In its sample, this clonotype was seen many times. This sequence joins TRBV20-1 and TRBJ1-6, with TRBD1 matching over 9 bases. V shed 5 bases and J 3 bases; nucleotides not matched to a gene: 2. Per germline, CDR1 DFQATT and CDR2 SNEGSKA (reference sequence). The CDR3 spans 14 residues. CDR3 protein: CSARQGDYNSPLHF. The CDR3 bases are TGCAGTGCTCGACAGGGGGACTATAATTCACCCCTCCACTTT.